One sample yielded the 23 T cell receptor beta chains listed below, sequenced in a study of T cell clonotyping in hematopoietic cell transplantation. Time point in this sample: recipient sample about 28 days before transplant, after cytoreduction. Only in-frame clones appear in the TCRdb table, and some are missing; sequencing was by immunoSEQ multiplex PCR. The sample carries some 30,000 clones, around 80% recorded once. The sequencing here drew on peripheral blood mononuclear cells, taken before stem cell transplant. The receptors here all came from a woman in her 30s with chronic myeloid leukemia. Some clones in this sample may be carry-over from other donors' samples.

The rearrangement joins TRBV7-9 to TRBJ1-5; 8 bases are a match to TRBD1. The germline V gene encodes CDR1 SEHNR and CDR2 FQNEAQ (reference sequence). J gave up 4 bases and V 6 bases, and 5 bases lay outside the gene matches. This CDR3 comprises 14 residues. Here the CDR3 reads CASSQGADNQPQHF. The CDR3 bases are TGTGCCAGCAGTCAGGGGGCTGATAATCAGCCCCAGCATTTT.

This clone was picked up one time. This chain connects TRBV27 to TRBJ2-5, with 9 bases that match TRBD1. The CDR3 contains 14 residues. Looked up from germline, CDR1 is MNHEY and CDR2 is SMNVEV (reference sequence). Germline trimming cut 1 base from V and 6 bases from J; bases unmatched to any gene: 3. The DNA for the CDR3 is TGTGCCAGCAGTTTATGGGGACAGGGAAAGACCCAGTACTTC. This encodes CASSLWGQGKTQYF.

V usage is TRBV6-5 and J usage is TRBJ1-1; 8 bases map to TRBD1. Germline CDR1 reads MNHEY; CDR2 reads SVGAGI. The CDR3 spans 14 residues. V dropped 6 bases and J dropped 1; count of bases not matched to a gene: 4. The CDR3 nucleotides read TGTGCCAGCAGGACCGACAGGGGGAACACTGAAGCTTTCTTT. Its protein is CASRTDRGNTEAFF.

This chain connects TRBV2 to TRBJ2-7, with a tentative D call TRBD1 (6 bases). There are 13 residues in the CDR3. The V end was cut by 6 bases, the J end by 2 bases, with 11 bases between. CDR1 and CDR2 from the germline V gene are SNHLY and FYNNEI. In nucleotides, the CDR3 is TGTGCCAGCAGCCGGGACACACCCTACGAGCAGTACTTC. Amino acid sequence: CASSRDTPYEQYF. Combining the CDR3 with reference TRBV2 and TRBJ2-7 gives the whole variable domain EPEVTQTPSHQVTQMGQEVILRCVPISNHLYFYWYRQILGQKVEFLVSFYNNEISEKSEIFDDQFSVERPDGSNFTLKIRSTKLEDSAMYFCASSRDTPYEQYFGPGTRLTVT.

This clone occurred a few times. V and J are TRBV18 and TRBJ1-1; possibly TRBD1 for D (5 bases). CDR3 length: 16 amino acids. The germline V gene has CDR1 KGHSH and CDR2 LQKENI. V lost 5 bases and J 0 bases, leaving 16 bases between the germline ends. The CDR3 nucleotides read TGTGCCAGCTCATACGACCAGACAGTCATGAACACTGAAGCTTTCTTT. Translation gives CASSYDQTVMNTEAFF.

This chain links TRBV19 with TRBJ1-2; D uncertain. V was clipped by 7 bases and J by 3 bases, with 12 bases between them. Germline loops: CDR1 LNHDA, CDR2 SQIVND (reference sequence). The CDR3 sequence is 13 residues long. The CDR3 coding sequence is TGTGCCAGTACCTGGCAAAGCTACTATGGCTACACCTTC. This encodes CASTWQSYYGYTF.

The chain carries TRBV1 and TRBJ1-1. TRBV1 is annotated as a pseudogene. CDR3 length equals 11 residues. CDR3 sequence (DNA): TGCACCCGACGAGGGAACACTGAAGCTTTCTTT. It codes for CTRRGNTEAFF.

This chain uses TRBV6-5 with TRBJ2-7, with TRBD1 matching 9 bases. Looked up from germline, CDR1 is MNHEY and CDR2 is SVGAGI. V shed 2 bases and J 4 bases; nucleotides not matched to a gene: 3. There are 14 residues in the CDR3. This CDR3 is CASSYRDRGYEQYF. CDR3 coding DNA: TGTGCCAGCAGTTACCGCGACAGGGGGTACGAGCAGTACTTC.

V usage is TRBV29-1 and J usage is TRBJ2-1, with D unclear. The CDR3 loop spans 13 amino acids. The germline V gene encodes CDR1 SQVTM and CDR2 ANQGSEA. Trimming took 6 bases from V and 6 from J, leaving 15 bases between them. The CDR3 spells CSVQWYGPNEQFF. The CDR3 nucleotides read TGCAGCGTCCAGTGGTACGGTCCCAATGAGCAGTTCTTC.

V gene TRBV9 combines with J gene TRBJ1-1; D is ambiguous. Germline V lookup: CDR1 SGDLS, CDR2 YYNGEE. V was clipped by 0 bases and J by 1 base, with 10 bases between them. This CDR3 has 15 amino acids. The CDR3 DNA sequence: TGTGCCAGCAGCGTAGGTCCGGGAACGAACACTGAAGCTTTCTTT. Residues: CASSVGPGTNTEAFF.

The chain has TRBV9 and TRBJ2-7; D gene ambiguous. V lost 0 bases to trimming and J lost 0 bases, with 10 bases between them. CDR1 is SGDLS and CDR2 is YYNGEE in the germline V gene. The CDR3 covers 15 residues. The CDR3: CASSVAYGPSYEQYF. CDR3 coding DNA: TGTGCCAGCAGCGTAGCCTACGGCCCCTCCTACGAGCAGTACTTC.

The chain is built from TRBV5-4 and TRBJ1-1; D possibly corresponds to TRBD1 (6 bases). This CDR3 comprises 14 residues. In germline, CDR1 is SGHNT, CDR2 YYREEE (reference sequence). With 5 bases removed from V and 1 base from J, the gap between germline ends came to 12 bases. In nucleotides, the CDR3 is TGTGCCAGCAGTCAGAAAGGGGGGAACACTGAAGCTTTCTTT. Translated: CASSQKGGNTEAFF.

V usage is TRBV19 and J usage is TRBJ1-2; TRBD1 agrees at 9 bases. The CDR3 runs to 13 residues. J gave up 4 bases and V 11 bases, and 8 bases lay outside the gene matches. Germline CDR1 reads LNHDA; CDR2 reads SQIVND (reference sequence). CDR3 coding DNA: TGTGCCGGAAGCACAGGGGGCGGCTATGGCTACACCTTC. It translates to CAGSTGGGYGYTF.

V and J are TRBV2 and TRBJ2-7; D gene unclear. Trimming took 6 bases from V and 4 from J, leaving 4 bases between them. Germline loops: CDR1 SNHLY, CDR2 FYNNEI. The CDR3 covers 10 residues. The CDR3 coding sequence is TGTGCCAGCAGGGAATACGAGCAGTACGTC. Translated: CASREYEQYV.

The rearrangement links TRBV6-1 to TRBJ2-7, with D perhaps assigned TRBD1 or TRBD2 (5 bases each). Trimming shortened V by 5 bases and J by 4 bases, and 12 bases separated the two germline ends. Germline V gene data show CDR1 as MNHNS and CDR2 as SASEGT. The CDR3 loop spans 13 amino acids. The CDR3 nucleotides read TGTGCCAGCAGTCGGGACGGACGATACGAGCAGTACGTC. It yields the protein CASSRDGRYEQYV.

The V call is TRBV7-7, the J call TRBJ2-5; possibly TRBD2 for D (5 bases). CDR1 SSHAT and CDR2 FNYEAQ come from the germline V gene (reference sequence). V dropped 5 bases and J dropped 4 bases, with 11 bases sitting between them. The CDR3 covers 13 residues. The CDR3 protein is CASSPFEGETQYF. The CDR3 DNA is TGTGCCAGCAGCCCCTTCGAGGGAGAGACCCAGTACTTC.

The chain uses TRBV29-1 and TRBJ1-2, with D uncertain. Germline V gives CDR1 SQVTM, CDR2 ANQGSEA. Deletions cut 2 bases from V and 5 bases from J, with 3 bases between. CDR3 length: 10 residues. The CDR3 protein is CSVEHYGYTF. CDR3 DNA: TGCAGCGTTGAACATTATGGCTACACCTTC.

The chain is built from TRBV5-6 and TRBJ2-7, with TRBD2 identical over 11 bases. The CDR3 is made up of 15 amino acids. The V gene's germline CDR1 is SGHDT and CDR2 YYEEEE. V trimming: 0 bases; J trimming: 7 bases; junction bases outside the gene matches: 6. DNA of the CDR3: TGTGCCAGCAGCTTGGGAGGCCTAGCGGGGGGAGAGCAGTACTTC. It yields the protein CASSLGGLAGGEQYF. The full variable domain, with the rest looked up from reference TRBV5-6 and TRBJ2-7, is DAGVTQSPTHLIKTRGQQVTLRCSPKSGHDTVSWYQQALGQGPQFIFQYYEEEERQRGNFPDRFSGHQFPNYSSELNVNALLLGDSALYLCASSLGGLAGGEQYFGPGTRLTVT.

This clone has only one observation. The chain links TRBV4-1 to TRBJ2-7; D gene unclear. Germline CDR1 and CDR2: MGHRA and YSYEKL. This CDR3 contains 14 residues. V lost 1 base, J lost 0 bases, and 7 bases lay in between. In nucleotides, the CDR3 is TGCGCCAGCAGCCAAGGAGGCCTCTCCTACGAGCAGTACTTC. This translates into CASSQGGLSYEQYF.

The CDR3 DNA reads as TGTGCCAGCAGCTTAAGGGGTTATCAAGCAGATACGCAGTATTTT. Translating it yields CASSLRGYQADTQYF. V is TRBV7-3 and J is TRBJ2-3; no clear D gene. V gave up 1 base and J gave up 4 bases, with 12 bases separating them. This CDR3 contains 15 residues. Germline V lookup: CDR1 SGHTA, CDR2 FQGTGA.

In its sample, this clone was seen a few times. This rearrangement joins TRBV6-5 to TRBJ1-3; D is possibly TRBD1 (5 bases). Germline assignment: CDR1 MNHEY and CDR2 SVGAGI. Trimming took off 6 bases at V and 0 bases at J, with 12 bases between the two ends. CDR3 length: 15 amino acids. CDR3 sequence: CASRQLGDSGNTIYF. CDR3 bases: TGTGCCAGCAGGCAACTGGGGGACTCTGGAAACACCATATATTTT.

The V and J genes are TRBV14 and TRBJ1-1; perhaps TRBD1 as D (5 bases). The CDR3 is 14 amino acids. Germline V gene data show CDR1 as SGHDN and CDR2 as FVKESK. The V end was cut by 1 base, the J end by 5 bases, with 11 bases between. The CDR3, as DNA: TGTGCCAGCAGCCAAGTACGGAGGGGAACTGAAGCTTTCTTT. Its protein product is CASSQVRRGTEAFF.

The rearrangement uses TRBV20-1 and TRBJ2-3; D gene uncertain. V shed 5 bases and J shed 10 bases, with 13 bases lying between them. The CDR3 has 11 residues. Germline CDR1 is DFQATT and CDR2 is SNEGSKA (reference sequence). The CDR3 reads CSAGPGLAQYF. The CDR3, as DNA: TGCAGTGCTGGGCCCGGCCTGGCGCAGTATTTT.